The T cell receptor (beta chain) under discussion was sequenced for a study of shared clonotypes between healthy human individuals. Notes on the study in general: Naive subsets generally exceeded memory subsets in estimated richness. Of the naive CD4 clonotypes, about 5.4% were shared across a few donors. Among donors, sharing of clonotypes was expected to be affected by sequencing depth.

Sequenced by immunoSEQ multiplex PCR; TCRdb stores in-frame clones only, minus some. The sample carries over 2 million clones, 95% recorded once. Donors, without exception, were Caucasian adults residing in Nashville, Tennessee. Notes on this clone: What it binds is unknown.

The TCR comes from a man aged 18 to 30 in good health. Sequenced input: naive CD4+ T cells sorted from blood. Subset here: CD45RA+ positively selected.

The CDR3 reads CASSPTGIYNSPLHF. CDR3 nucleotide sequence: TGTGCCAGCAGTCCGACAGGGATCTATAATTCACCCCTCCACTTT. V is TRBV28 and J is TRBJ1-6; 7 bases are a match to TRBD1. The CDR3 contains 15 residues. Germline CDR1 MDHEN, CDR2 SYDVKM. Losses at the gene ends were 5 bases for V and 3 bases for J; bases not matched to a gene: 4.